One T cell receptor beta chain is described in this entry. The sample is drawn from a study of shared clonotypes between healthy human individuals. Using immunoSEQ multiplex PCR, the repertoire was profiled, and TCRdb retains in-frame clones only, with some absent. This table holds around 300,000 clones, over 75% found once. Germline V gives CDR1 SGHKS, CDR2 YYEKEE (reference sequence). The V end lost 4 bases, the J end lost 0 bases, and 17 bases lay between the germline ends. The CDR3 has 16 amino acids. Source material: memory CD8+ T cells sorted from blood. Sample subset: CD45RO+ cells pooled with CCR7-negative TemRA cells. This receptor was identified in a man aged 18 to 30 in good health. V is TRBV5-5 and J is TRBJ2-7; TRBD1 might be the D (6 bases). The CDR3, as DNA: TGTGCCAGCAGCGTGGACAGCACCATGGTCTCCTACGAGCAGTACTTC. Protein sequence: CASSVDSTMVSYEQYF.